This TCR beta chain was recorded in a study of type 1 regulatory T cells. Turning to the study itself: T-allo10 is a Tr1-enriched, alloantigen-specific CD4 T cell product made in vitro.

Each CDR3 protein gets one entry after TCRdb re-called the reads with MiXCR. The repertoire includes approximately 25,000 distinct CDR3 sequences, 40% to 55% of them detected once, and under 5% sits in the top ten. This clonotype showed up many times. Its matching antigen is unknown. V shed 5 bases, J shed 6 bases, and the junction held 4 bases outside the gene matches. This CDR3 is built from 13 residues. Specimen: cultured T cells, either the whole culture or a sorted T cell fraction (not recorded which). V is TRBV12-3 or TRBV12-4 and J is TRBJ2-7, with 10 positions matching TRBD1. This receptor was identified in a human donor in good health. The DNA for the CDR3 is TGTGCCAGCAGTCAGACAGGGGGCTCCGAGCAGTACTTC. Its translation: CASSQTGGSEQYF.